This entry lists 27 T cell receptor beta chains sequenced from one sample in a study of CD8+CD57+ T cells in acquired aplastic anemia. Patients chosen for sequencing had shown CD8+CD57+ cell expansion by flow cytometry. CDR3 and TCR beta VDJ profiling relied on genomic DNA as the template. Each CDR3 protein gets one entry after TCRdb re-called the reads with MiXCR. The sample shows fewer than 200,000 distinct CDR3 sequences, about 64% of them seen only once. The sequencing input was sorted CD4+, CD8+, or CD8+CD57+ T cells (not recorded which) from PBMCs. These receptors all come from a human donor with aplastic anemia.

J is TRBJ2-7 and V is TRBV12-3 or TRBV12-4; possible D gene TRBD2, 5 bases. This CDR3 contains 13 residues. Trimming removed 5 bases from V and 4 bases from J, with 12 bases in between. CDR3 in amino acids: CASSPGKAYEQYF. CDR3 coding DNA: TGTGCCAGCAGTCCGGGGAAAGCTTACGAGCAGTACTTC.

The gene calls are TRBV7-2 and TRBJ2-5; the D gene could be TRBD1 or TRBD2 (7 bases each). With 6 bases removed from V and 6 bases from J, the gap between germline ends came to 26 bases. Per germline, CDR1 SGHTA and CDR2 FQGNSA. The CDR3 covers 17 residues. The CDR3 spells CASSEALQGGFRQTQYF. CDR3 sequence (DNA): TGTGCCAGCAGTGAAGCGCTTCAGGGGGGGTTCCGTCAGACCCAGTACTTC.

This clonotype was counted a few times. J is TRBJ2-3 and V is TRBV20-1; TRBD2 agrees at 10 bases. This CDR3 spans 15 amino acids. Germline lookup yields CDR1 DFQATT and CDR2 SNEGSKA (reference sequence). Trimming took 1 base from V and 3 from J; bases not matched to a gene: 4. The DNA of the CDR3 is TGCAGTGCTAGAGGCACTAGCGGGATGACAGATACGCAGTATTTT. Protein product: CSARGTSGMTDTQYF.

The sample holds one count of this clonotype. The chain uses TRBV6-4 and TRBJ2-5; no firm D call. Deletions cut 4 bases from V and 4 bases from J, with 7 bases between. The CDR3 is 12 amino acids. The germline gives CDR1 MRHNA, CDR2 SNTAGT. As DNA, the CDR3 is TGTGCCAGCAGTGTTGAGACAGAGACCCAGTACTTC. Its translation: CASSVETETQYF.

The CDR3 region has the DNA TGTGCCACCCAAGGGGTCACTGAAGCTTTCTTT. As protein: CATQGVTEAFF. The rearrangement links TRBV24-1 to TRBJ1-1, with a tentative D call TRBD1 (5 bases). V lost 9 bases and J 4 bases, leaving 8 bases between the germline ends. Germline V CDR1 and CDR2: KGHDR, SFDVKD. The CDR3 runs 11 residues.

V gene TRBV20-1 combines with J gene TRBJ1-1; the match to TRBD1 covers 7 bases. This CDR3 spans 14 amino acids. Trimming at V came to 5 bases and at J to 0 bases, leaving 6 bases not matched to a gene. Germline CDR1 and CDR2: DFQATT and SNEGSKA (reference sequence). The CDR3 reads CSASQGVMNTEAFF. In DNA form, the CDR3 reads TGCAGTGCTTCTCAGGGGGTTATGAACACTGAAGCTTTCTTT.

V usage is TRBV24-1 and J usage is TRBJ2-1, with TRBD2 as a possible D gene (6 bases). V was clipped by 4 bases and J by 13 bases, with 22 bases between them. The CDR3 extends over 15 amino acids. Germline V gene data show CDR1 as KGHDR and CDR2 as SFDVKD. CDR3 DNA sequence: TGTGCCACCAGTGAACCCTCAGGAGGGAACTCGGGACAGTTCTTC. Residues: CATSEPSGGNSGQFF.

This clonotype was detected a few times. The junction does not match germline at one end; this may be a read error. The rearrangement uses TRBV25-1 and TRBJ2-3, with 9 bases fitting TRBD2. In germline, CDR1 is MGHDK, CDR2 SYGVNS. The CDR3 runs to 14 residues. The CDR3 DNA sequence: TGTGCCAGCACCGGCGGGGGGGCCCCAGATAAGCAGTATTTT. This encodes CASTGGGAPDKQYF. Supplemented by reference TRBV25-1 and TRBJ2-3, the full variable domain reads EADIYQTPRYLVIGTGKKITLECSQTMGHDKMYWYQQDPGMELHLIHYSYGVNSTEKGDLSSESTVSRIRTEHFPLTLESARPSHTSQYLCASTGGGAPDKQYFGPGTRLTVL.

This clonotype was seen a handful of times. CDR3 protein: CATSGEGEETQYF. CDR3 DNA: TGTGCCACCAGTGGGGAGGGGGAGGAGACCCAGTACTTC. This chain connects TRBV24-1 to TRBJ2-5; D may be TRBD2 (7 bases). Germline V gene lookup returns CDR1 KGHDR and CDR2 SFDVKD. Trimming removed 5 bases at V and 5 bases at J, with 11 bases between. This CDR3 region has 13 residues.

This chain joins TRBV19 and TRBJ2-7, with D hard to call. The length of the CDR3 is 15 residues. Germline V gene data show CDR1 as LNHDA and CDR2 as SQIVND (reference sequence). V lost 5 bases, J lost 2 bases, and 16 bases lay in between. CDR3 DNA sequence: TGTGCCAGTAGTGAACGTAGTCGGCCCCCCTACGAGCAGTACTTC. It is translated as CASSERSRPPYEQYF.

This clonotype was detected ten times or more. The chain combines TRBV29-1 with TRBJ2-1; possible D gene TRBD2, 5 bases. Trimming cost V 6 bases and J 8 bases, with 11 bases left between them. Germline loops: CDR1 SQVTM, CDR2 ANQGSEA. There are 11 residues in the CDR3. The CDR3 loop is CSVLTSYEQFF. As DNA, the CDR3 is TGCAGCGTCCTTACTAGTTATGAGCAGTTCTTC.

Only one count was recorded for this clonotype. The CDR3 bases are TGTGCCATCAGTGACAAACGGGGGGGCCTGTCAGATACGCAGTATTTT. It is translated as CAISDKRGGLSDTQYF. The rearrangement uses TRBV10-3 and TRBJ2-3, with 8 bases aligning to TRBD2. The V gene end was trimmed by 3 bases and the J gene end by 4 bases; junction bases not matched to a gene: 9. From germline, CDR1 is ENHRY and CDR2 SYGVKD. CDR3 length equals 16 residues.

In nucleotides, the CDR3 is TGTGCCAGCAGTTACTTCGGGACTAGCGCACACGAGCAGTACTTC. Its protein product is CASSYFGTSAHEQYF. This chain joins TRBV6-6 and TRBJ2-7, with TRBD2 matching over 10 bases. V lost 1 base, J lost 5 bases, and 5 bases stayed unmatched. Germline V gene sequence: CDR1 MNHNY, CDR2 SVGAGI (reference sequence). The CDR3 runs 15 residues.

This chain joins TRBV20-1 and TRBJ1-1, with no clear D. Germline CDR1 DFQATT, CDR2 SNEGSKA (reference sequence). Trimming pared 1 base from V and 3 bases from J, leaving 15 bases between. The CDR3 covers 15 residues. The CDR3 spells CSARGTGATYTEAFF. As DNA, the CDR3 is TGCAGTGCTAGAGGTACGGGAGCCACGTACACTGAAGCTTTCTTT.

The V gene is TRBV7-9, the J gene TRBJ2-2; possible D gene TRBD1, 5 bases. Germline loops: CDR1 SEHNR, CDR2 FQNEAQ (reference sequence). This CDR3 has 18 residues. Deletions cut 4 bases from V and 2 bases from J, with 20 bases between. The CDR3 sequence is CASSSPLGQSQNTGELFF. As DNA, the CDR3 is TGTGCCAGCAGCTCCCCCTTGGGGCAGTCCCAAAACACCGGGGAGCTGTTTTTT.

The gene calls are TRBV7-9 and TRBJ1-3; D unclear. The germline V and J ends were trimmed by 4 bases and 4 bases, with 11 bases remaining between them. This CDR3 spans 14 amino acids. Looked up from germline, CDR1 is SEHNR and CDR2 is FQNEAQ (reference sequence). The CDR3 DNA reads TGTGCCAGCAGCTCCTCAGCCGGGGGAAACACCATATATTTT. Translating it yields CASSSSAGGNTIYF. The variable domain in full, with the rest retrieved from reference TRBV7-9 and TRBJ1-3, is DTGVSQNPRHKITKRGQNVTFRCDPISEHNRLYWYRQTLGQGPEFLTYFQNEAQLEKSRLLSDRFSAERPKGSFSTLEIQRTEQGDSAMYLCASSSSAGGNTIYFGEGSWLTVV.

V and J are TRBV7-2 and TRBJ1-6; D ambiguous. This CDR3 has 17 amino acids. Germline CDR1 SGHTA, CDR2 FQGNSA. V lost 0 bases, J lost 0 bases, and 9 bases lay in between. The CDR3 reads CASSLATASSYNSPLHF. In DNA, the CDR3 is TGTGCCAGCAGCTTAGCGACGGCGAGCTCCTATAATTCACCCCTCCACTTT.

This clonotype was observed a handful of times. This chain connects TRBV7-8 to TRBJ2-2; 10 bases line up with TRBD2. Losses at the gene ends were 11 bases for V and 3 bases for J; bases not matched to a gene: 3. CDR3 length equals 13 residues. Germline V gene sequence: CDR1 SGHVS, CDR2 FQNEAQ. The CDR3, as DNA: TGTGCCGGTAGCGGGGGGTACACCGGGGAGCTGTTTTTT. This encodes CAGSGGYTGELFF.

The chain employs TRBV9 and TRBJ1-1, with TRBD1 matching 9 bases. The CDR3 consists of 17 residues. Germline lookup yields CDR1 SGDLS and CDR2 YYNGEE. Unmatched junction bases numbered 17, after V lost 4 bases and J lost 7 bases. The CDR3: CASSRTTGGTGHFEAFF. DNA of the CDR3: TGTGCCAGCAGCCGTACAACAGGGGGCACAGGTCATTTTGAAGCTTTCTTT. Based on the CDR3 plus reference TRBV9 and TRBJ1-1, the full variable domain is DSGVTQTPKHLITATGQRVTLRCSPRSGDLSVYWYQQSLDQGLQFLIQYYNGEERAKGNILERFSAQQFPDLHSELNLSSLELGDSALYFCASSRTTGGTGHFEAFFGQGTRLTVV.

V and J are TRBV7-8 and TRBJ1-1; TRBD1 might be the D (5 bases). Germline V gene sequence: CDR1 SGHVS, CDR2 FQNEAQ. The CDR3 covers 16 residues. Trimming shortened V by 5 bases and J by 0 bases, and 16 bases separated the two germline ends. CDR3 residues: CASSNKRQKLNTEAFF. The CDR3 nucleotides are TGTGCCAGCAGCAACAAGAGACAGAAACTGAACACTGAAGCTTTCTTT.

The chain is built from TRBV4-1 and TRBJ2-1; possibly TRBD1 for D (5 bases). The CDR3 covers 14 residues. Trimming stripped 5 bases from V and 1 base from J, with 9 bases between. The germline V gene encodes CDR1 MGHRA and CDR2 YSYEKL. This CDR3 reads CASSWKGSYNEQFF. The CDR3 coding sequence is TGCGCCAGCAGCTGGAAGGGGTCCTACAATGAGCAGTTCTTC.

J is TRBJ2-3 and V is TRBV10-3, with unresolved D. V lost 3 bases and J 5 bases, leaving 3 bases between the germline ends. The CDR3 consists of 11 residues. Germline CDR1 reads ENHRY; CDR2 reads SYGVKD. The CDR3 region is CAISDRDTQYF. Written as DNA, the CDR3 is TGTGCCATCAGTGATCGAGATACGCAGTATTTT.

The V call is TRBV19, the J call TRBJ1-1; weak D call: TRBD1 (5 bases). The CDR3 sequence is 13 residues long. Germline values: CDR1 LNHDA, CDR2 SQIVND (reference sequence). V lost 3 bases and J 10 bases, leaving 15 bases between the germline ends. In DNA form, the CDR3 reads TGTGCCAGTAGTATGAATCGGGGGGAATCAGCTTTCTTT. Its protein product is CASSMNRGESAFF.

The chain links TRBV29-1 to TRBJ1-2; 10 bases fit TRBD1. The CDR3 length is 15 residues. J gave up 7 bases and V 4 bases, and 12 bases lay outside the gene matches. Germline CDR1 SQVTM, CDR2 ANQGSEA. The CDR3 protein is CSVAAGQGVLSGYTF. The CDR3 DNA sequence: TGCAGCGTTGCCGCAGGACAGGGGGTTTTAAGTGGCTACACCTTC.

This clonotype has only a few counts. The J gene is TRBJ1-5, the V gene TRBV24-1; D not certain. V lost 5 bases and J lost 4, with 11 bases in between. CDR3 length: 14 amino acids. Germline V CDR1 and CDR2: KGHDR, SFDVKD. The CDR3 loop reads CATSVRGMNQPQHF. DNA for the CDR3: TGTGCCACCAGTGTTCGGGGAATGAATCAGCCCCAGCATTTT.

This rearrangement joins TRBV24-1 to TRBJ2-3; D may be TRBD1 or TRBD2 (5 bases each). TRBJ2-1 matches the DNA end more closely, so the J call is doubtful. The CDR3 has 16 amino acids. Germline CDR1 and CDR2: KGHDR and SFDVKD. CDR3 nucleotides: TGTGCCACCAGTGATTTTGCCGGGACCACAAACAATGAGCAGTTCTTC. The encoded protein is CATSDFAGTTNNEQFF.

V usage is TRBV10-3 and J usage is TRBJ1-2; 7 bases fit TRBD1. V was pared by 6 bases and J by 7 bases, with 11 bases of the junction left unmatched. CDR1 and CDR2 from the germline V gene are ENHRY and SYGVKD. The CDR3 length is 14 residues. The chain's CDR3 is CAISQGVAFSGYTF. The CDR3, as DNA: TGTGCCATCAGCCAGGGGGTGGCATTTTCTGGCTACACCTTC.